This T cell receptor (beta chain) was recorded in a study of CD8 T cells in ankylosing spondylitis. This clonotype was seen repeatedly, ten times or more. Antigen unknown. Study-level points and caveats: Prior work had noted some motif variants in reactive arthritis blood and synovial fluid. Relatively rare in peripheral blood, disease-linked clones were also CD8+. For ankylosing spondylitis blood, a TCR beta motif of under 10 highly homologous variants appeared characteristic.

This CDR3 region has 17 residues. Unmatched junction bases numbered 9, after V lost 7 bases and J lost 0 bases. From the 5' RACE reads, TCRdb called clonotypes with MiXCR, one entry per CDR3 protein. The table has around 280,000 distinct CDR3 sequences, 20% seen once. Sequenced: blood, either unsorted or a sorted T cell fraction (not recorded which). This chain joins TRBV12-3 or TRBV12-4 and TRBJ2-6, with 7 positions matching TRBD2. The sequence was collected from a male donor with ankylosing spondylitis or in good health (not recorded which). The CDR3 region has the DNA TGTGCCAGCACCCTACTAGCGACGGGCTCTGGGGCCAACGTCCTGACTTTC. It yields the protein CASTLLATGSGANVLTF.